A single sample gave rise to the 32 T cell receptor beta chains below, sequenced in a study of long-term antiretroviral therapy in people with HIV. Runs used v3.0 of the immunoSEQ assay and were done at survey level. Assay: immunoSEQ multiplex PCR; the TCRdb copy retains only in-frame clones and omits some. The sample includes about 7,200 clones, about 74% of them seen just once. Source: unsorted PBMCs, taken approximately eleven months before starting antiretroviral therapy. These receptors came from a man aged 35-49 years with HIV.

The J gene is TRBJ1-6, the V gene TRBV11-2; D is uncertain. This CDR3 comprises 15 residues. V was shortened by 1 base and J by 6 bases, with 10 bases between the two germline ends. Germline lookup yields CDR1 SGHAT and CDR2 FQNNGV. CDR3 amino acids: CASSLGRVSNSPLHF. In DNA, the CDR3 is TGTGCCAGCAGCTTAGGGCGCGTTAGTAATTCACCCCTCCACTTT. The full variable domain, with the rest looked up from reference TRBV11-2 and TRBJ1-6, is EAGVAQSPRYKIIEKRQSVAFWCNPISGHATLYWYQQILGQGPKLLIQFQNNGVVDDSQLPKDRFSAERLKGVDSTLKIQPAKLEDSAVYLCASSLGRVSNSPLHFGNGTRLTVT.

V is TRBV6-4 and J is TRBJ2-7, with D tentatively TRBD2 (7 bases). Germline V gene data show CDR1 as MRHNA and CDR2 as SNTAGT. This CDR3 is 14 amino acids long. V dropped 3 bases and J dropped 4 bases, with 13 bases sitting between them. CDR3 bases: TGTGCCAGCAGTGAAGGGGGGGCTGGGTACGAGCAGTACTTC. The encoded protein is CASSEGGAGYEQYF.

V usage is TRBV7-9 and J usage is TRBJ1-2; 8 bases line up with TRBD1. The junction had 5 bases not matched to a gene; V was cut back by 5 bases and J by 9 bases. The CDR3 length is 12 residues. The germline V gene has CDR1 SEHNR and CDR2 FQNEAQ (reference sequence). The CDR3 spells CASSPGQGSYTF. In DNA form, the CDR3 reads TGTGCCAGCAGCCCAGGACAGGGAAGCTACACCTTC. Complete variable domain (other parts from reference TRBV7-9 and TRBJ1-2): DTGVSQNPRHKITKRGQNVTFRCDPISEHNRLYWYRQTLGQGPEFLTYFQNEAQLEKSRLLSDRFSAERPKGSFSTLEIQRTEQGDSAMYLCASSPGQGSYTFGSGTRLTVV.

The CDR3 sequence is CSVGQGWDNEQFF. As DNA, the CDR3 is TGCAGCGTGGGACAGGGTTGGGACAATGAGCAGTTCTTC. The rearrangement joins TRBV29-1 to TRBJ2-1, with 9 bases matching TRBD1. Looked up from germline, CDR1 is SQVTM and CDR2 is ANQGSEA. The V and J ends lost 6 bases and 5 bases, in that order; junction bases with no gene match: 5. This CDR3 spans 13 amino acids.

The rearrangement uses TRBV7-3 and TRBJ2-3; 7 positions match TRBD1. CDR1 is SGHTA, CDR2 FQGTGA, per germline. This CDR3 spans 14 amino acids. J lost 2 bases, V lost 5 bases, and 4 bases had no gene match. The CDR3 here is CASSPTGATDTQYF. The DNA of the CDR3 is TGTGCCAGCAGCCCTACAGGGGCCACAGATACGCAGTATTTT.

The chain has TRBV9 and TRBJ2-3; no clear D gene. V was clipped by 4 bases and J by 3 bases, with 9 bases between them. Germline lookup yields CDR1 SGDLS and CDR2 YYNGEE. The CDR3 covers 13 residues. As DNA, the CDR3 is TGTGCCAGCAGCCCGGGTGGGACAGATACGCAGTATTTT. This gives the protein CASSPGGTDTQYF.

The chain links TRBV28 to TRBJ2-3, with TRBD2 matching over 9 bases. Trimming cost V 6 bases and J 1 base; bases outside gene matches: 2. The germline V gene has CDR1 MDHEN and CDR2 SYDVKM. The CDR3 is 14 residues long. In nucleotides, the CDR3 is TGTGCCAGCAGCGAGCGGGGGGGCACAGATACGCAGTATTTT. It is translated as CASSERGGTDTQYF.

The chain links TRBV4-3 to TRBJ2-1; 8 bases fit TRBD2. Germline loops: CDR1 LGHNA, CDR2 YSLEER. J was trimmed by 4 bases and V by 4 bases; bases with no gene match: 9. The CDR3 is made up of 16 amino acids. The CDR3 DNA reads TGCGCCAGCAGCCCCTCGAGGGCGGGGGGTTACAATGAGCAGTTCTTC. Translation gives CASSPSRAGGYNEQFF.

The chain recombines TRBV9 with TRBJ1-1, with D unresolved. Germline loops: CDR1 SGDLS, CDR2 YYNGEE. V dropped 1 base and J dropped 2 bases, with 6 bases sitting between them. This CDR3 is built from 13 residues. The CDR3 sequence is CASSVMGNTEAFF. Here the CDR3 DNA reads TGTGCCAGCAGCGTAATGGGAAACACTGAAGCTTTCTTT.

This clone was observed a single time. The gene calls are TRBV30 and TRBJ2-2; 11 bases align to TRBD2. Germline V gene data show CDR1 as GTSNPN and CDR2 as SVGIG (reference sequence). The CDR3 contains 15 residues. With V trimmed by 3 bases and J by 5 bases, 5 bases remained unmatched. The CDR3 nucleotides read TGTGCCTGGAGCGCCGGGACTAGCGGAACCGGGGAGCTGTTTTTT. Residues: CAWSAGTSGTGELFF.

V gene TRBV2 combines with J gene TRBJ2-1; no clear D gene. CDR1 SNHLY and CDR2 FYNNEI come from the germline V gene. The CDR3 is 13 residues long. Trimming removed 1 base from V and 6 bases from J, with 7 bases in between. CDR3 protein: CASSEGTINEQFF. The CDR3, as DNA: TGTGCCAGCAGTGAAGGGACCATCAATGAGCAGTTCTTC. Full variable domain (missing parts from reference TRBV2 and TRBJ2-1): EPEVTQTPSHQVTQMGQEVILRCVPISNHLYFYWYRQILGQKVEFLVSFYNNEISEKSEIFDDQFSVERPDGSNFTLKIRSTKLEDSAMYFCASSEGTINEQFFGPGTRLTVL.

This chain joins TRBV7-9 and TRBJ2-2, with 10 bases aligning to TRBD2. Per germline, CDR1 SEHNR and CDR2 FQNEAQ (reference sequence). There are 16 residues in the CDR3. Trimming removed 5 bases from V and 3 bases from J; junction bases left unmatched: 6. The CDR3 nucleotides read TGTGCCAGCAGCAATGGACTAGCGGAGTACACCGGGGAGCTGTTTTTT. Residues: CASSNGLAEYTGELFF.

The chain combines TRBV19 with TRBJ2-7, with 7 nucleotides matching TRBD2. Unmatched junction bases numbered 8, after V lost 3 bases and J lost 3 bases. Germline V lookup: CDR1 LNHDA, CDR2 SQIVND (reference sequence). The CDR3 contains 15 residues. Here the CDR3 DNA reads TGTGCCAGTAGTATGAACCGGGGGGACTACTACGAGCAGTACTTC. It encodes CASSMNRGDYYEQYF.

The chain uses TRBV7-6 and TRBJ2-3; a weak D match, TRBD2 (5 bases). Germline CDR1 reads SGHVS; CDR2 reads FNYEAQ. The CDR3 sequence is 13 residues long. V was trimmed by 1 base and J by 4 bases, leaving 6 bases between them. The CDR3 nucleotides read TGTGCCAGCAGCTTAGGCGGGTCAGATACGCAGTATTTT. Encoded protein: CASSLGGSDTQYF.

The chain joins TRBV6-1 to TRBJ2-1; weak D call: TRBD1 (5 bases). This CDR3 has 14 amino acids. Trimming removed 5 bases from V and 6 bases from J, with 14 bases in between. The V gene's germline CDR1 is MNHNS and CDR2 SASEGT. The CDR3 here is CASSLGASINEQFF. DNA for the CDR3: TGTGCCAGCAGTTTAGGGGCCTCAATCAATGAGCAGTTCTTC.

CDR3 sequence reads: CASSLTVSQPQHF. The CDR3 region has the DNA TGTGCCAGCAGCTTGACAGTTAGCCAGCCCCAGCATTTT. The V and J genes are TRBV5-5 and TRBJ1-5, with D unresolved. Germline V gene sequence: CDR1 SGHKS, CDR2 YYEKEE (reference sequence). The V gene lost 1 base and the J gene lost 7 bases, with 9 bases spanning the gap. The CDR3 runs 13 residues.

The J gene is TRBJ1-2, the V gene TRBV11-2, with D uncertain. This CDR3 region has 14 residues. V dropped 4 bases and J dropped 8 bases, with 17 bases sitting between them. Germline V gene sequence: CDR1 SGHAT, CDR2 FQNNGV. Here the CDR3 DNA reads TGTGCCAGCAGCTCTAACCAGGACTTGGGGGGCTACACCTTC. It codes for CASSSNQDLGGYTF.

There are a few counts of this clone. V is TRBV5-5 and J is TRBJ1-6; TRBD1 agrees at 7 bases. The CDR3 is made up of 15 amino acids. CDR1 is SGHKS, CDR2 YYEKEE, per germline (reference sequence). Losses at the gene ends were 9 bases for V and 6 bases for J; bases not matched to a gene: 12. The chain's CDR3 is CATSVGPGGNSPLHF. Here the CDR3 DNA reads TGTGCCACCTCAGTCGGGCCAGGGGGTAATTCACCCCTCCACTTT.

The chain combines TRBV19 with TRBJ1-5; the match to TRBD1 covers 7 bases. The V gene end was trimmed by 3 bases and the J gene end by 4 bases; junction bases not matched to a gene: 6. The germline V gene has CDR1 LNHDA and CDR2 SQIVND (reference sequence). The CDR3 has 15 amino acids. CDR3 DNA: TGTGCCAGTAGTATGTACAGGGGCCTTAATCAGCCCCAGCATTTT. Its translation: CASSMYRGLNQPQHF.

The CDR3 nucleotides read TGTGCCAGCAGTTTTCAGGTCAGCAATCAGCCCCAGCATTTT. Its translation is CASSFQVSNQPQHF. The rearrangement joins TRBV28 to TRBJ1-5; no clear D gene. V was shortened by 3 bases and J by 1 base, with 7 bases between the two germline ends. This CDR3 spans 14 amino acids. The germline gives CDR1 MDHEN, CDR2 SYDVKM. Full variable domain (missing parts from reference TRBV28 and TRBJ1-5): DVKVTQSSRYLVKRTGEKVFLECVQDMDHENMFWYRQDPGLGLRLIYFSYDVKMKEKGDIPEGYSVSREKKERFSLILESASTNQTSMYLCASSFQVSNQPQHFGDGTRLSIL.

This sequence joins TRBV5-4 and TRBJ2-7; possibly TRBD2 for D (7 bases). CDR1 is SGHNT, CDR2 YYREEE, per germline (reference sequence). The CDR3 length is 14 residues. Trimming took off 0 bases at V and 3 bases at J, with 10 bases between the two ends. CDR3 DNA sequence: TGTGCCAGCAGCTTGGGGGGGGGCAGCTACGAGCAGTACTTC. Its protein is CASSLGGGSYEQYF.

The chain recombines TRBV27 with TRBJ2-7; D unresolved. The CDR3 loop spans 14 amino acids. Germline-derived CDR1 and CDR2 are MNHEY and SMNVEV (reference sequence). V lost 0 bases and J 0 bases, leaving 6 bases between the germline ends. DNA for the CDR3: TGTGCCAGCAGTTTATCTTGGAGCTCCTACGAGCAGTACTTC. This gives the protein CASSLSWSSYEQYF.

The V gene is TRBV25-1, the J gene TRBJ2-3; 11 bases fit TRBD2. There are 14 residues in the CDR3. The V gene's germline CDR1 is MGHDK and CDR2 SYGVNS. With 4 bases clipped from V and 6 bases from J, the junction kept 3 bases outside the gene matches. DNA for the CDR3: TGTGCCAGCAGTGTAGCGGGGGGGCGGGATACGCAGTATTTT. Translation: CASSVAGGRDTQYF.

This chain connects TRBV5-4 to TRBJ1-6, with TRBD1 as a possible D gene (5 bases). Trimming removed 5 bases from V and 2 bases from J, with 14 bases in between. Germline V gene data show CDR1 as SGHNT and CDR2 as YYREEE (reference sequence). The CDR3 has 16 amino acids. CDR3 nucleotides: TGTGCCAGCAGATCCTTGGGGGGACCCTATAATTCACCCCTCCACTTT. Protein: CASRSLGGPYNSPLHF.

This clone occurred a few times. V is TRBV5-6 and J is TRBJ2-4; TRBD1 matches 8 bases. The CDR3 extends over 13 amino acids. Germline lookup yields CDR1 SGHDT and CDR2 YYEEEE. J lost 9 bases, V lost 4 bases, and 6 bases had no gene match. CDR3 DNA sequence: TGTGCCAGCAGCCCGGGACAGGAGGTCATTCAGTACTTC. This gives the protein CASSPGQEVIQYF.

The chain links TRBV19 to TRBJ1-1, with 8 nucleotides matching TRBD1. The CDR3 is made up of 14 amino acids. From germline, CDR1 is LNHDA and CDR2 SQIVND (reference sequence). V shed 6 bases, J shed 1 base, and the junction held 4 bases outside the gene matches. The DNA of the CDR3 is TGTGCCAGTAGCCTCGGACAGGGGAACACTGAAGCTTTCTTT. Translating it yields CASSLGQGNTEAFF. The variable domain in full, with the rest retrieved from reference TRBV19 and TRBJ1-1, is DGGITQSPKYLFRKEGQNVTLSCEQNLNHDAMYWYRQDPGQGLRLIYYSQIVNDFQKGDIAEGYSVSREKKESFPLTVTSAQKNPTAFYLCASSLGQGNTEAFFGQGTRLTVV.

This clone was seen only once. V is TRBV4-1 and J is TRBJ2-2, with 8 nucleotides matching TRBD2. The CDR3 loop spans 16 amino acids. The V segment lost 1 base and the J segment 7 bases; nucleotides outside the gene matches: 8. Germline V gene data show CDR1 as MGHRA and CDR2 as YSYEKL. CDR3 region: CASSQVPGGAGGELFF. The CDR3 coding sequence is TGCGCCAGCAGCCAAGTCCCCGGGGGGGCCGGCGGGGAGCTGTTTTTT.

The V and J genes are TRBV7-6 and TRBJ1-2; D not certain. V gave up 0 bases and J gave up 8 bases, with 13 bases separating them. From germline, CDR1 is SGHVS and CDR2 FNYEAQ. The CDR3 extends over 14 amino acids. The CDR3 is CASSLAGHGRGYTF. Written as DNA, the CDR3 is TGTGCCAGCAGCTTAGCGGGCCATGGTCGAGGCTACACCTTC.

This clone was seen only once. The chain joins TRBV29-1 to TRBJ1-1, with unresolved D. The CDR3 contains 11 residues. Trimming cost V 4 bases and J 8 bases, with 11 bases left between them. CDR1 is SQVTM, CDR2 ANQGSEA, per germline. CDR3 coding DNA: TGCAGCGTTGTTGGGTTTGGAGAAGCTTTCTTT. Amino acid sequence: CSVVGFGEAFF.

The chain links TRBV5-1 to TRBJ1-1; the D is unclear. The CDR3 loop spans 15 amino acids. Germline V gene lookup returns CDR1 SGHRS and CDR2 YFSETQ. The germline V and J ends were trimmed by 0 bases and 1 base, with 10 bases remaining between them. Here the CDR3 DNA reads TGCGCCAGCAGCTTGGAAGGGTTCGGGAACACTGAAGCTTTCTTT. This gives the protein CASSLEGFGNTEAFF.

This chain joins TRBV30 and TRBJ2-2, with no clear D. The germline CDR1 and CDR2 sequences are GTSNPN and SVGIG (reference sequence). The CDR3 is 12 amino acids. V was shortened by 4 bases and J by 6 bases, with 9 bases between the two germline ends. The chain's CDR3 is CAWKGIPGELFF. The CDR3 nucleotides are TGTGCCTGGAAGGGAATTCCCGGGGAGCTGTTTTTT. The full variable domain, completed using reference TRBV30 and TRBJ2-2, is SQTIHQWPATLVQPVGSPLSLECTVEGTSNPNLYWYRQAAGRGLQLLFYSVGIGQISSEVPQNLSASRPQDRQFILSSKKLLLSDSGFYLCAWKGIPGELFFGEGSRLTVL.

The rearrangement joins TRBV7-9 to TRBJ2-7, with D unclear. V lost 6 bases and J lost 2, with 8 bases in between. The CDR3 has 12 residues. CDR1 SEHNR and CDR2 FQNEAQ come from the germline V gene (reference sequence). CDR3 protein: CASRPAPYEQYF. The CDR3, as DNA: TGTGCCAGCAGGCCAGCGCCCTACGAGCAGTACTTC. The full variable domain, in which reference TRBV7-9 and TRBJ2-7 provide the parts outside the CDR3, is DTGVSQNPRHKITKRGQNVTFRCDPISEHNRLYWYRQTLGQGPEFLTYFQNEAQLEKSRLLSDRFSAERPKGSFSTLEIQRTEQGDSAMYLCASRPAPYEQYFGPGTRLTVT.